This TCR beta chain emerged from a study of monozygotic twins with inflammatory bowel disease. This CDR3 has 17 amino acids. Per the germline V gene, CDR1 is MNHNS and CDR2 is SASEGT. A word on this clonotype: Its antigen is still unknown.

TCRdb processed the 5' RACE reads again and assigns one entry to each CDR3 protein, with no DNA. Reported are approximately 400,000 distinct CDR3 sequences; the ten largest clones contain roughly 2.5%. Findings and limits, study-wide: Especially with disease activity, IBD patients had fewer clonotypes in common with others than healthy twins did.

The receptor comes from a human donor with ulcerative colitis or Crohn's disease, or a healthy co-twin of an affected twin (not recorded which). The V call is TRBV6-1, the J call TRBJ1-2. The sequencing sample was made of blood. The CDR3 loop is CASSAYRAERINYGYTF.